Presented here are 3 T cell receptor beta chains from one specimen sequenced in a study of post-analysis software for immune sequencing data. Study observations and caveats: Compared with controls, patients had more of 4 or 5 TRBV segments, including TRBV5-6, TRBV5-1 and TRBV20-1.

TCR beta cDNA libraries included unique molecular identifiers. In TCRdb, the PCR reads were re-called with MiXCR into one record per CDR3 protein. This table has over 700,000 distinct CDR3 sequences, 25% to 30% appearing once. Their cognate antigens are unknown. The sequenced material came from blood. These receptors originate from a girl under 18 with multiple sclerosis.

This clonotype appeared a few times. V and J are TRBV29-1 and TRBJ2-3, with a possible D match to TRBD1 (6 bases). Per germline, CDR1 SQVTM and CDR2 ANQGSEA. V lost 3 bases and J lost 4, with 11 bases in between. The CDR3 length is 13 residues. CDR3 sequence reads: CSVDEGVADTQYF. Here the CDR3 DNA reads TGCAGCGTTGATGAGGGGGTGGCAGATACGCAGTATTTT.

This rearrangement joins TRBV7-9 to TRBJ1-6; D perhaps matches TRBD1 (6 bases). V gave up 3 bases and J gave up 6 bases, with 12 bases separating them. CDR1 is SEHNR, CDR2 FQNEAQ, per germline (reference sequence). The CDR3 extends over 15 amino acids. The chain's CDR3 is CASSLVLDSNSPLHF. In DNA, the CDR3 is TGTGCCAGCAGCTTGGTCCTGGACAGTAATTCACCCCTCCACTTT.

CDR3 DNA: TGCAGTGCTAGTCAGGTAGAATCTCAGCCCCAGCATTTT. This sequence encodes CSASQVESQPQHF. The chain has TRBV20-1 and TRBJ1-5, with D hard to call. Germline V gives CDR1 DFQATT, CDR2 SNEGSKA (reference sequence). V was clipped by 3 bases and J by 6 bases, with 12 bases between them. The CDR3 totals 13 residues.